This T cell receptor (beta chain) was recovered during a study of T cells in Graves' hyperthyroidism and ophthalmopathy. Study-level points and caveats: Most expanded thyroid clonotypes above 0.001 also appeared in blood.

RNA transcripts gave rise to amplified TCR beta CDR3 regions. The HTBI primer set drove a first-round RT-PCR of the TCR CDR3. TCRdb reprocessed the multiplex PCR reads with MiXCR, giving one entry per CDR3 protein. This sample has hundreds of thousands of distinct CDR3 sequences; approximately 14% occur once, and the top ten carry roughly 7.4%. These patients, aged 18 to 65, had recently diagnosed hyperthyroidism lasting under 2 months. Any patient presenting with uncontrolled infection, other autoimmune disease, pregnancy or lactation was left out. Fresh peripheral blood, approximately 9.1 ml, was the source of the PBMCs. This clonotype occurred a few times. What it binds is unknown. CDR3 length: 15 residues. Germline V CDR1 and CDR2: LNHDA, SQIVND (reference sequence). V lost 3 bases to trimming and J lost 4 bases; unmatched junction nucleotides: 6.

The sample was blood. V usage is TRBV19 and J usage is TRBJ1-2; 9 nucleotides agree with TRBD1. The clonotype originates from a woman in her late teens or twenties with Graves' hyperthyroidism. The CDR3 region is CASSIEGTGTYGYTF. CDR3 DNA: TGTGCCAGTAGTATCGAGGGGACAGGGACCTATGGCTACACCTTC. Filled out from reference TRBV19 and TRBJ1-2, the complete variable domain reads DGGITQSPKYLFRKEGQNVTLSCEQNLNHDAMYWYRQDPGQGLRLIYYSQIVNDFQKGDIAEGYSVSREKKESFPLTVTSAQKNPTAFYLCASSIEGTGTYGYTFGSGTRLTVV.